This T cell receptor (beta chain) comes out of a study of shared clonotypes between healthy human individuals. The repertoire was sequenced with immunoSEQ multiplex PCR; TCRdb's copy has only in-frame clones and lacks some. The sample has 600,000 to 750,000 clones; about 90% are singletons. This CDR3 contains 13 residues. Trimming removed 1 base from V and 6 bases from J, with 9 bases in between. Looked up from germline, CDR1 is SGHVS and CDR2 is FQNEAQ. The sample taken for sequencing was memory CD8+ T cells from PBMCs. As to subset: CD45RO+ cells pooled with CCR7-negative TemRA cells. J is TRBJ1-1 and V is TRBV7-8; no clear D gene. This clonotype was obtained from a young man in good health. Some clones in this sample may be carry-over from other donors' samples. The CDR3 here is CASSLGGGAEAFF. The CDR3 DNA is TGTGCCAGCAGCTTAGGGGGAGGCGCTGAAGCTTTCTTT. Combining the CDR3 with reference TRBV7-8 and TRBJ1-1 gives the whole variable domain GAGVSQSPRYKVAKRGQDVALRCDPISGHVSLFWYQQALGQGPEFLTYFQNEAQLDKSGLPSDRFFAERPEGSVSTLKIQRTQQEDSAVYLCASSLGGGAEAFFGQGTRLTVV.